This T cell receptor (beta chain) was identified in a study of T cell changes during pregnancy in multiple sclerosis. Germline CDR1 reads LGHNA; CDR2 reads YNFKEQ. There are 15 residues in the CDR3. With 4 bases clipped from V and 2 bases from J, the junction kept 6 bases outside the gene matches. Assay used: immunoSEQ multiplex PCR; TCRdb lists only in-frame clones, some missing. This table has tens of thousands of clones, around 93% appearing once. The sample in question was peripheral blood, obtained in the first trimester of pregnancy. The chain links TRBV4-2 to TRBJ2-7, with 9 bases fitting TRBD1. The receptor was derived from a female donor with multiple sclerosis, enrolled in a pregnancy study. Written as DNA, the CDR3 is TGTGCCAGCAGCCCCCAGGACAGGGGAGCCTACGAGCAGTACTTC. This gives the protein CASSPQDRGAYEQYF.